Listed below are T cell receptor beta chains from one sample, sequenced in a study of patients and donors after allogeneic stem cell transplantation. Via MiXCR, TCRdb re-called the RT-PCR reads, giving one row per CDR3 protein. Found here are about 400,000 distinct CDR3 sequences, 15% to 20% of them singletons; the top ten hold 7.2%. Sequenced sample: blood, either unsorted or a sorted T cell fraction (not recorded which). The receptor source for this set is a human donor who was either an allogeneic HSCT recipient or a stem cell or donor lymphocyte infusion donor (not recorded which). It is not recorded whose cells these are; they may come from a transplant donor. Both conserved end residues are part of each CDR3. Each record gives: clone size, J gene, V gene, CDR3 protein. Rows give clone size only sometimes, using once, few, many, or a class for an expanded clone.

abundance: NA
j_gene: TRBJ2-3
v_gene: TRBV12-3/TRBV12-4
CDR3aa: CASSFQWTHQYF

abundance: NA
j_gene: TRBJ1-4
v_gene: TRBV7-9
CDR3aa: CASNGVATSNEKLFF

abundance: few
j_gene: TRBJ2-7
v_gene: TRBV21-1
CDR3aa: CASSKERTSGRPSSYEQYF

abundance: NA
j_gene: TRBJ1-1
v_gene: TRBV24-1
CDR3aa: CATSDPRRRGDTEAFF

abundance: many
j_gene: TRBJ2-1
v_gene: TRBV5-1
CDR3aa: CASSTPREYNEQFF

abundance: NA
j_gene: TRBJ2-3
v_gene: TRBV27
CDR3aa: CASSLSPGGHTQYF

abundance: NA
j_gene: TRBJ1-4
v_gene: TRBV4-1
CDR3aa: CASSQATSPEKLFF

abundance: few
j_gene: TRBJ2-4
v_gene: TRBV12-3/TRBV12-4
CDR3aa: CASSLGGGVAKNIQYF

abundance: NA
j_gene: TRBJ2-5
v_gene: TRBV12-3/TRBV12-4
CDR3aa: CASTPAGRQTQYF

abundance: NA
j_gene: TRBJ2-7
v_gene: TRBV7-9
CDR3aa: CASAPRGSYEQYF

abundance: few
j_gene: TRBJ2-7
v_gene: TRBV7-8
CDR3aa: CASRDSGTSYEQYF

abundance: few
j_gene: TRBJ2-7
v_gene: TRBV6-5
CDR3aa: CASSLAGGRQYF

abundance: many
j_gene: TRBJ1-1
v_gene: TRBV12-3/TRBV12-4
CDR3aa: CASSSPRGRRGNTEAFF

abundance: many
j_gene: TRBJ1-6
v_gene: TRBV20-1
CDR3aa: CSATRLESSYNSPLHF

abundance: NA
j_gene: TRBJ1-5
v_gene: TRBV6-1
CDR3aa: CASRADYSNQPQHF

abundance: NA
j_gene: TRBJ2-2
v_gene: TRBV3-1
CDR3aa: CASSPRGLGGELFF

abundance: many
j_gene: TRBJ2-1
v_gene: TRBV15
CDR3aa: CATSPGDRALYNEQFF

abundance: NA
j_gene: TRBJ2-5
v_gene: TRBV20-1
CDR3aa: CSARVLARETQYF

abundance: few
j_gene: TRBJ2-7
v_gene: TRBV5-1
CDR3aa: CASNEVGTGGSYEQYF

abundance: many
j_gene: TRBJ1-1
v_gene: TRBV12-3/TRBV12-4
CDR3aa: CASSPLQNTEAFF

abundance: few
j_gene: TRBJ1-1
v_gene: TRBV5-5
CDR3aa: CASSWVTGGGTEAFF

abundance: NA
j_gene: TRBJ2-1
v_gene: TRBV9
CDR3aa: CASSVIAGAYNEQFF

abundance: few
j_gene: TRBJ2-7
v_gene: TRBV9
CDR3aa: CASSESWGASYEQYF

abundance: many
j_gene: TRBJ2-7
v_gene: TRBV27
CDR3aa: CASSADTRFPLYEQYF

abundance: NA
j_gene: TRBJ2-2
v_gene: TRBV12-3/TRBV12-4
CDR3aa: CASTKSGNTGELFF

abundance: many
j_gene: TRBJ2-3
v_gene: TRBV29-1
CDR3aa: CSVGYRGRTDTQYF

abundance: few
j_gene: TRBJ1-4
v_gene: TRBV12-3/TRBV12-4
CDR3aa: CASRSPGATNEKLFF

abundance: few
j_gene: TRBJ2-7
v_gene: TRBV6-2/TRBV6-3
CDR3aa: CASLHRDSESYEQYF

abundance: few
j_gene: TRBJ2-1
v_gene: TRBV12-3/TRBV12-4
CDR3aa: CASSHRDRGQFF

abundance: NA
j_gene: TRBJ2-7
v_gene: TRBV6-1
CDR3aa: CASRGAGALYEQYF

abundance: few
j_gene: TRBJ1-1
v_gene: TRBV6-5
CDR3aa: CASSYEGMNTEAFF

abundance: many
j_gene: TRBJ1-3
v_gene: TRBV12-3/TRBV12-4
CDR3aa: CASSPSPRPSSGNTIYF